These 14 T cell receptor beta chains share one sample of origin, sequenced in a study of T-cell memory formation after mild COVID-19 (dated by TCRdb to the early 2020s). Receptor amplification or capture employed 5' RACE. These reads were obtained on an Illumina NovaSeq 6000. The public reads were run again by TCRdb, first through fastp at Q25 and then through MiXCR, and only productive beta chains were kept. Duplicate CDR3 protein sequences are folded into a single record with the most common DNA and genes. Counted in this sample were roughly 200,000 distinct CDR3 sequences; about a sixth of them appeared once. The ten largest make up 2% to 2.5% of the sample. The material sequenced was PBMCs or a T cell subset sorted from them (not recorded which). These receptors came from an adult woman who had mild COVID-19 (a few samples of this study predate the infection). The sample titles of this study are shuffled in the database, so cell type and time point are left out; the donor was told from shared clones.

V is TRBV7-2 and J is TRBJ1-2, with D possibly matching TRBD1 (5 bases). Deletions cut 7 bases from V and 0 bases from J, with 18 bases between. The CDR3 is 16 amino acids. CDR1 SGHTA and CDR2 FQGNSA come from the germline V gene. The CDR3 here is CASTLGGWGSNYGYTF. CDR3 coding DNA: TGTGCCAGCACACTCGGGGGTTGGGGTTCTAACTATGGCTACACCTTC.

This clonotype occurred many times. The junction departs from germline at one end; a sequencing error may be responsible. The genes are TRBV7-7 and TRBJ2-2, with D possibly TRBD2 on 5 matching bases. The germline gives CDR1 SSHAT, CDR2 FNYEAQ (reference sequence). This CDR3 spans 14 amino acids. CDR3 region: CASSQSGNTGELFF. CDR3 bases: TGTGCTAGCAGCCAGAGCGGAAACACCGGGGAGCTGTTTTTT.

Only a few counts were recorded for this clonotype. The chain recombines TRBV7-9 with TRBJ1-1; tentative D call: TRBD1 (5 bases). Trimming took 7 bases from V and 4 from J, leaving 13 bases between them. The CDR3 covers 13 residues. Germline loops: CDR1 SEHNR, CDR2 FQNEAQ (reference sequence). The CDR3: CASMWGGGTEAFF. In nucleotides, the CDR3 is TGTGCCAGCATGTGGGGGGGAGGCACTGAAGCTTTCTTT.

This clonotype showed up just a few times. The genes are TRBV4-2 and TRBJ2-7; 7 positions match TRBD2. Germline values: CDR1 LGHNA, CDR2 YNFKEQ. This CDR3 is built from 16 residues. The V and J ends lost 4 bases and 2 bases, in that order; junction bases with no gene match: 11. The DNA of the CDR3 is TGTGCCAGCAGCCCCTCGATGGCTAGCGGCCCCTACGAGCAGTACTTC. This encodes CASSPSMASGPYEQYF.

This clonotype appeared many times. This chain links TRBV4-2 with TRBJ2-3; tentative D call: TRBD1 (5 bases). Germline lookup yields CDR1 LGHNA and CDR2 YNFKEQ. V dropped 0 bases and J dropped 3 bases, with 10 bases sitting between them. CDR3 length: 15 residues. This CDR3 is CASSQEPGPTDTQYF. DNA for the CDR3: TGTGCCAGCAGCCAAGAACCAGGGCCGACAGATACGCAGTATTTT.

In its sample, this clonotype was seen many times. The chain is built from TRBV7-9 and TRBJ2-3; the match to TRBD2 covers 14 bases. Trimming cost V 2 bases and J 1 base; bases outside gene matches: 8. The CDR3 sequence is 19 residues long. The germline CDR1 and CDR2 sequences are SEHNR and FQNEAQ (reference sequence). The CDR3 reads CASSLPKTSGRARTDTQYF. The CDR3 DNA is TGTGCCAGCAGCTTACCGAAGACTAGCGGGAGGGCCCGCACAGATACGCAGTATTTT.

At least ten counts were recorded for this clonotype. The rearrangement links TRBV5-1 to TRBJ2-6; D unclear. The CDR3 covers 19 residues. The V end lost 3 bases, the J end lost 2 bases, and 21 bases lay between the germline ends. Per germline, CDR1 SGHRS and CDR2 YFSETQ. The CDR3 here is CASSSRRVAPSPGANVLTF. The CDR3 DNA sequence: TGCGCCAGCAGCTCAAGACGGGTCGCTCCTTCCCCTGGGGCCAACGTCCTGACTTTC.

This clonotype was seen a few times. V gene TRBV18 combines with J gene TRBJ1-1; D possibly corresponds to TRBD1 (5 bases). Germline assignment: CDR1 KGHSH and CDR2 LQKENI. The CDR3 is made up of 14 amino acids. The V end lost 3 bases, the J end lost 6 bases, and 14 bases lay between the germline ends. The CDR3 loop is CASSPGRGEAEAFF. The CDR3, as DNA: TGTGCCAGCTCACCCGGGAGGGGCGAAGCTGAAGCTTTCTTT.

This clonotype showed up just a few times. V usage is TRBV19 and J usage is TRBJ2-7; D gene uncertain. Germline loops: CDR1 LNHDA, CDR2 SQIVND (reference sequence). The CDR3 length is 13 residues. V was cut by 3 bases and J by 2 bases, with 8 bases left in between. CDR3: CASSINLPYEQYF. CDR3 sequence (DNA): TGTGCCAGTAGTATTAACCTCCCCTACGAGCAGTACTTC.

In this sample, this clonotype turned up many times. The chain joins TRBV5-1 to TRBJ2-7; D unresolved. The ends were cut back, 0 bases at V and 3 bases at J, with 7 bases in the middle. Germline V gene data show CDR1 as SGHRS and CDR2 as YFSETQ. The CDR3 sequence is 13 residues long. This CDR3 reads CASSLEALYEQYF. In DNA form, the CDR3 reads TGCGCCAGCAGCTTGGAAGCGCTCTACGAGCAGTACTTC.

This clonotype was seen only a few times. The rearrangement links TRBV7-9 to TRBJ2-7; D is uncertain. This CDR3 is 13 amino acids long. Trimming pared 5 bases from V and 3 bases from J, leaving 11 bases between. Germline CDR1 and CDR2: SEHNR and FQNEAQ (reference sequence). DNA of the CDR3: TGTGCCAGCAGCGATTCGATTCACTACGAGCAGTACTTC. This gives the protein CASSDSIHYEQYF.

This sequence joins TRBV12-3 or TRBV12-4 and TRBJ2-3, with D possibly TRBD1 on 6 matching bases. CDR3 length equals 14 residues. The V end was cut by 6 bases, the J end by 0 bases, with 10 bases between. CDR3 coding DNA: TGTGCCAGCAGAATGGGACACAGCACAGATACGCAGTATTTT. Protein product: CASRMGHSTDTQYF.

V gene TRBV5-1 combines with J gene TRBJ1-1; D call uncertain. V dropped 0 bases and J dropped 1 base, with 10 bases sitting between them. The CDR3 runs 15 residues. From germline, CDR1 is SGHRS and CDR2 YFSETQ. CDR3 region: CASSLEGQKNTEAFF. The CDR3 DNA is TGCGCCAGCAGCTTGGAGGGTCAGAAGAACACTGAAGCTTTCTTT.

The genes are TRBV5-1 and TRBJ2-2; tentative D call: TRBD1 (6 bases). Trimming removed 3 bases at V and 3 bases at J, with 12 bases between. Germline V gene sequence: CDR1 SGHRS, CDR2 YFSETQ. The CDR3 contains 15 residues. CDR3 sequence reads: CASSYRVGDTGELFF. The CDR3 DNA reads TGCGCCAGCAGCTACAGGGTTGGGGACACCGGGGAGCTGTTTTTT.